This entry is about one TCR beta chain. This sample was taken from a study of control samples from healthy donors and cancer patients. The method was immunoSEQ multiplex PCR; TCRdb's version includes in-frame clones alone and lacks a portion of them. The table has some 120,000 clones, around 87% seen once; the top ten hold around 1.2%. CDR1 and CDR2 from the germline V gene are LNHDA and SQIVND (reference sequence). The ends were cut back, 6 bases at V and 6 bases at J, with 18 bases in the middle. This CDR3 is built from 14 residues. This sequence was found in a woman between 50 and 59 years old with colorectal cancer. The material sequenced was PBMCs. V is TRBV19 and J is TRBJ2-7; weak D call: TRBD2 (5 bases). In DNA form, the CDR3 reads TGTGCCAGTAGCGTCGAGAGGGTGGGGAGCGAGCAGTACTTC. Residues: CASSVERVGSEQYF.